The 22 T cell receptor beta chains below were found in one sample sequenced in a study of cytomegalovirus exposure and HLA in healthy donors. The PCR ran on 60 Vbeta and 13 Jbeta primers. Some clones are missing from TCRdb's copy, which holds only in-frame ones; the method was immunoSEQ multiplex PCR. The table has 120,000 or so clones, over 75% seen once; the top ten hold under 4.5%. Source material: PBMCs. These receptors were taken from a man between 18 and 29 years old in good health and CMV-seropositive.

The chain uses TRBV6-5 and TRBJ1-2; D is unclear. Germline V CDR1 and CDR2: MNHEY, SVGAGI. V was trimmed by 6 bases and J by 0 bases, leaving 14 bases between them. The CDR3 is 15 amino acids. The CDR3 DNA is TGTGCCAGCAGGGCGGGGAGGAGAGCTAACTATGGCTACACCTTC. Amino acid sequence: CASRAGRRANYGYTF.

The V and J genes are TRBV19 and TRBJ2-5, with D maybe TRBD2 (6 bases). V was trimmed by 5 bases and J by 1 base, leaving 14 bases between them. This CDR3 has 15 residues. Looked up from germline, CDR1 is LNHDA and CDR2 is SQIVND (reference sequence). This chain's CDR3 is CASSLGLASQETQYF. CDR3 nucleotide sequence: TGTGCCAGTAGTTTAGGGCTAGCGAGCCAAGAGACCCAGTACTTC.

This chain joins TRBV25-1 and TRBJ2-7, with 8 nucleotides matching TRBD1. The CDR3 contains 18 residues. The J segment lost 1 base and the V segment lost 3 bases, leaving 14 bases of the junction unmatched. CDR1 MGHDK and CDR2 SYGVNS come from the germline V gene. CDR3 DNA: TGTGCCAGCAGTGAGGAGGCAGGGGGCCCGGAGGTGTCCTACGAGCAGTACTTC. The encoded protein is CASSEEAGGPEVSYEQYF.

This chain connects TRBV7-8 to TRBJ1-2; possibly TRBD1 for D (6 bases). CDR3 length equals 14 residues. Germline V gene data show CDR1 as SGHVS and CDR2 as FQNEAQ. Trimming took off 8 bases at V and 0 bases at J, with 13 bases between the two ends. The CDR3 region is CASSPGASNYGYTF. The CDR3 DNA sequence: TGTGCCAGCTCACCAGGGGCCTCTAACTATGGCTACACCTTC.

The V gene is TRBV30, the J gene TRBJ1-4; possible D gene TRBD1, 6 bases. The germline V gene encodes CDR1 GTSNPN and CDR2 SVGIG (reference sequence). V shed 6 bases and J shed 10 bases, with 12 bases lying between them. This CDR3 has 11 residues. The CDR3 reads CACPRGGKLFF. The CDR3 DNA is TGTGCCTGCCCAAGGGGGGGAAAACTGTTTTTT.

The sample holds a few counts of this clone. The chain uses TRBV27 and TRBJ2-1; D is unclear. In germline, CDR1 is MNHEY, CDR2 SMNVEV (reference sequence). The CDR3 runs to 15 residues. V was shortened by 2 bases and J by 0 bases, with 8 bases between the two germline ends. CDR3 sequence reads: CASSLGLGSYNEQFF. DNA of the CDR3: TGTGCCAGCAGTTTAGGTCTAGGCTCCTACAATGAGCAGTTCTTC.

This chain links TRBV7-8 with TRBJ2-7; 9 nucleotides agree with TRBD2. CDR3 size: 14 residues. Germline lookup yields CDR1 SGHVS and CDR2 FQNEAQ. Trimming took 5 bases from V and 6 from J; bases not matched to a gene: 8. The CDR3: CASSLTGTSIEQYF. In DNA form, the CDR3 reads TGTGCCAGCAGCCTAACTGGGACTAGCATCGAGCAGTACTTC.

The chain employs TRBV5-4 and TRBJ2-3; possibly TRBD1 for D (5 bases). Germline V gene sequence: CDR1 SGHNT, CDR2 YYREEE (reference sequence). The CDR3 is made up of 12 amino acids. V was clipped by 2 bases and J by 12 bases, with 13 bases between them. CDR3 residues: CASSFWGEIQYF. The CDR3 coding sequence is TGTGCCAGCAGCTTTTGGGGCGAGATTCAGTATTTT. Using reference TRBV5-4 and TRBJ2-3 for the parts outside the CDR3, the full variable domain is ETGVTQSPTHLIKTRGQQVTLRCSSQSGHNTVSWYQQALGQGPQFIFQYYREEENGRGNFPPRFSGLQFPNYSSELNVNALELDDSALYLCASSFWGEIQYFGPGTRLTVL.

The genes are TRBV19 and TRBJ2-5; TRBD2 agrees at 8 bases. This CDR3 spans 18 amino acids. The V and J ends lost 1 base and 0 bases, in that order; junction bases with no gene match: 10. CDR1 is LNHDA, CDR2 SQIVND, per germline (reference sequence). The CDR3 coding sequence is TGTGCCAGTAGTATAGCTTATTCGGGAGGGGGACACCAAGAGACCCAGTACTTC. It codes for CASSIAYSGGGHQETQYF.

The chain uses TRBV7-2 and TRBJ1-3; D may be TRBD1 (6 bases). V was trimmed by 1 base and J by 4 bases, leaving 17 bases between them. CDR1 SGHTA and CDR2 FQGNSA come from the germline V gene. The length of the CDR3 is 17 residues. The CDR3 here is CASSLGGRGGGGNTIYF. Written as DNA, the CDR3 is TGTGCCAGCAGCTTAGGGGGGCGGGGGGGTGGAGGAAACACCATATATTTT.

The gene calls are TRBV9 and TRBJ1-1; D may be TRBD1 (6 bases). From germline, CDR1 is SGDLS and CDR2 YYNGEE. This CDR3 comprises 15 residues. Between the trimmed V and J ends, which lost 0 bases and 3 bases, there was a span of 12 bases. For the CDR3, the DNA is TGTGCCAGCAGCGTAGTATCAGGGGCCTACACTGAAGCTTTCTTT. This encodes CASSVVSGAYTEAFF.

Remarks on this clone: Distinct nucleotide sequences in the sample also encode this CDR3. The chain combines TRBV2 with TRBJ1-2; D is undetermined. Trimming removed 1 base at V and 0 bases at J, with 6 bases between. CDR3 size: 14 residues. Germline CDR1 is SNHLY and CDR2 is FYNNEI. The CDR3 nucleotides read TGTGCCAGCAGTGAAGGGGGAGCTAACTATGGCTACACCTTC. Translated: CASSEGGANYGYTF.

The V call is TRBV6-1, the J call TRBJ2-7; D is perhaps TRBD1 (6 bases). The CDR3 has 13 amino acids. Germline CDR1 is MNHNS and CDR2 is SASEGT. Trimming left V 11 bases short and J 5 bases short, with 19 bases between. The CDR3 reads CASLRDNTDEQYF. The CDR3 DNA sequence: TGTGCCTCTCTCCGGGACAATACGGACGAGCAGTACTTC.

This chain joins TRBV5-1 and TRBJ1-6; D call uncertain. V was shortened by 0 bases and J by 6 bases, with 7 bases between the two germline ends. CDR3 length: 14 residues. Germline V lookup: CDR1 SGHRS, CDR2 YFSETQ. CDR3 amino acids: CASSLAGPNSPLHF. The CDR3 DNA sequence: TGCGCCAGCAGCTTGGCAGGCCCTAATTCACCCCTCCACTTT. Complete variable domain (other parts from reference TRBV5-1 and TRBJ1-6): KAGVTQTPRYLIKTRGQQVTLSCSPISGHRSVSWYQQTPGQGLQFLFEYFSETQRNKGNFPGRFSGRQFSNSRSEMNVSTLELGDSALYLCASSLAGPNSPLHFGNGTRLTVT.

Concerning this clone: The junction departs from the called germline gene at one end, perhaps through a read error. The gene calls are TRBV7-9 and TRBJ1-2; 9 nucleotides line up with TRBD1. This CDR3 comprises 16 residues. Germline V gene data show CDR1 as SEHNR and CDR2 as FQNEAQ (reference sequence). As DNA, the CDR3 is TGTTCCAGCAGCTTAGCGGTGGGACAGGGCCTCTATGGCTACACCTTC. This translates into CSSSLAVGQGLYGYTF.

The rearrangement uses TRBV5-6 and TRBJ2-5; D is ambiguous. V was clipped by 0 bases and J by 5 bases, with 17 bases between them. CDR3 length: 16 amino acids. Per germline, CDR1 SGHDT and CDR2 YYEEEE. As DNA, the CDR3 is TGTGCCAGCAGCTTGGCGGCGGATTCCTTTGGGGAGACCCAGTACTTC. The encoded protein is CASSLAADSFGETQYF. The full variable domain, in which reference TRBV5-6 and TRBJ2-5 provide the parts outside the CDR3, is DAGVTQSPTHLIKTRGQQVTLRCSPKSGHDTVSWYQQALGQGPQFIFQYYEEEERQRGNFPDRFSGHQFPNYSSELNVNALLLGDSALYLCASSLAADSFGETQYFGPGTRLLVL.

This clone was observed a single time. The rearrangement links TRBV10-3 to TRBJ1-5; D gene unclear. Trimming cost V 6 bases and J 4 bases, with 10 bases left between them. There are 13 residues in the CDR3. Germline V lookup: CDR1 ENHRY, CDR2 SYGVKD. DNA for the CDR3: TGTGCCATCAGCGACAAAGATAATCAGCCCCAGCATTTT. Residues: CAISDKDNQPQHF.

The genes are TRBV9 and TRBJ1-2; D not resolved. Trimming left V 3 bases short and J 5 bases short, with 14 bases between. This CDR3 comprises 14 residues. CDR1 and CDR2 (germline): SGDLS, YYNGEE. The CDR3 loop is CASSGREKNYGYTF. Written as DNA, the CDR3 is TGTGCCAGCAGCGGTAGGGAGAAGAATTATGGCTACACCTTC.

V usage is TRBV7-9 and J usage is TRBJ2-5, with a possible D match to TRBD1 (6 bases). The germline V gene has CDR1 SEHNR and CDR2 FQNEAQ (reference sequence). Trimming shortened V by 8 bases and J by 3 bases, and 10 bases separated the two germline ends. The CDR3 has 12 amino acids. The CDR3 is CASLRGEETQYF. CDR3 nucleotide sequence: TGTGCCAGCCTCAGGGGCGAAGAGACCCAGTACTTC. Complete variable domain (other parts from reference TRBV7-9 and TRBJ2-5): DTGVSQNPRHKITKRGQNVTFRCDPISEHNRLYWYRQTLGQGPEFLTYFQNEAQLEKSRLLSDRFSAERPKGSFSTLEIQRTEQGDSAMYLCASLRGEETQYFGPGTRLLVL.

The rearrangement uses TRBV6-6 and TRBJ1-1; D is undetermined. With 5 bases removed from V and 4 bases from J, the gap between germline ends came to 17 bases. Germline lookup yields CDR1 MNHNY and CDR2 SVGAGI (reference sequence). This CDR3 region has 15 residues. CDR3 coding DNA: TGTGCCAGCAGTACCGCCCAAAGTACGGGCACTGAAGCTTTCTTT. Its protein product is CASSTAQSTGTEAFF.

The gene calls are TRBV4-3 and TRBJ2-1; D gene uncertain. The CDR3 contains 13 residues. Germline V gene data show CDR1 as LGHNA and CDR2 as YSLEER. V lost 1 base and J lost 3, with 4 bases in between. This chain's CDR3 is CASSQGLYNEQFF. The CDR3 region has the DNA TGCGCCAGCAGCCAAGGACTCTACAATGAGCAGTTCTTC.

The chain employs TRBV4-1 and TRBJ1-4; TRBD1 aligns across 7 bases. The CDR3 contains 15 residues. Germline V gene sequence: CDR1 MGHRA, CDR2 YSYEKL. V shed 3 bases, J shed 8 bases, and the junction held 9 bases outside the gene matches. In DNA, the CDR3 is TGCGCCAGCAGCCAGCACGGGACAGTGGGCGAAAAACTGTTTTTT. Amino acids: CASSQHGTVGEKLFF.